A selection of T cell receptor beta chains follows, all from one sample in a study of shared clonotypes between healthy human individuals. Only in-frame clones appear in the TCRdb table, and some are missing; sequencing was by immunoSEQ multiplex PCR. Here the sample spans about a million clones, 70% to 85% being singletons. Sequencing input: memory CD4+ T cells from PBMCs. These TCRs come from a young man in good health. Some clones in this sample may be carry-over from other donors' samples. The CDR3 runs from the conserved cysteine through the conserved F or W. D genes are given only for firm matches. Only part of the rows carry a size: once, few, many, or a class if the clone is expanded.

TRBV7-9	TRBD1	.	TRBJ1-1	TGTGCCAGCTCGGCGACAGGGGGTACTGAAGCTTTCTTT	CASSATGGTEAFF
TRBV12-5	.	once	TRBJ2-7	TGTGCTAGTGGTCTAAGGGTTTTAGTACCTCCGGCGCTCACCCCCCACTACGAGCAGTACTTC	CASGLRVLVPPALTPHYEQYF
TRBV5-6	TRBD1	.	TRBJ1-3	TGTGCCAGCAGCGCGGACAGGCGATCTGGAAACACCATATATTTT	CASSADRRSGNTIYF
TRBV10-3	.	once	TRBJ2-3	TGTGCCATCAAAGGGAGCACAGATACGCAGTATTTT	CAIKGSTDTQYF
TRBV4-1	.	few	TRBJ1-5	TGCGCCAGCAGCCCGGGCGGGACTTTCAATCAGCCCCAGCATTTT	CASSPGGTFNQPQHF
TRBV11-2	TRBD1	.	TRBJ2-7	TGTGCCAGCAGCTTAATTTGGGGACAGGGGAGCTCCTACGAGCAGTACTTC	CASSLIWGQGSSYEQYF
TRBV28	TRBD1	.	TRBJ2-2	TGTGCCAGCAGTTGGGACAGATTGAACACCGGGGAGCTGTTTTTT	CASSWDRLNTGELFF
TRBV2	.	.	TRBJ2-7	TGTGCCAGCAGTGTTCAACAGTCCTACGAGCAGTACTTC	CASSVQQSYEQYF
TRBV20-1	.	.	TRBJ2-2	TGCAGTGCTTCAAAGACCGGGGAGCTGTTTTTT	CSASKTGELFF
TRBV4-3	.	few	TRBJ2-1	TGCGCCAGCAGCCAAGATCCCCCTAACCGGGGCAATGAGCAGTTCTTC	CASSQDPPNRGNEQFF
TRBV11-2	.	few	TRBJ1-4	TGTGCCAGCAGCTCCCTGGGAGCCGGAATCAATGAAAAACTGTTTTTT	CASSSLGAGINEKLFF
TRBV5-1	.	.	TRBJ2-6	TGCGCCAGCAGCTTGGATCTTTTGGGCAGCATCTCTGGGGCCAACGTCCTGACTTTC	CASSLDLLGSISGANVLTF
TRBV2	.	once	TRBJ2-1	TGTGCCAGCACCCCCGGCCCCGGCAGGGGCCCCTACAATGAGCAGTTCTTC	CASTPGPGRGPYNEQFF
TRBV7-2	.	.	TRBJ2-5	TGTGCCAGCAGCCAACGCGTGGGGATTCAAGAGACCCAGTACTTC	CASSQRVGIQETQYF
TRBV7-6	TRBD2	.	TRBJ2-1	TGTGCCAGCAGCTTAAGGGGGCTAGCGGGAGAGTATAGCTACAATGAGCAGTTCTTC	CASSLRGLAGEYSYNEQFF
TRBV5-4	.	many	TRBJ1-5	TGTGCCAGCAGCTTTGTTCTCAGGGGATGGCGTCAGCCCCAGCATTTT	CASSFVLRGWRQPQHF
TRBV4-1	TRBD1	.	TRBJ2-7	TGCGCCAGGGATGACCGGGACAGGCCCTACGAGCAGTACTTC	CARDDRDRPYEQYF
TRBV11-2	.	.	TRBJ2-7	TGTGCCAGCAGCTTAATACGGGGAGCCTACGAGCAGTACTTC	CASSLIRGAYEQYF
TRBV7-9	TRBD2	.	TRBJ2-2	TGTGCCAGCAGCACACCCCCGGGACTAGGGAACACCGGGGAGCTGTTTTTT	CASSTPPGLGNTGELFF
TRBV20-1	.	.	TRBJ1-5	TGCAGTGCTAGGGGGGATCAGCCCCAGCATTTT	CSARGDQPQHF
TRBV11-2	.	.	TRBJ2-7	TGTGCCAGCAGCCTCTCGGGGAAATCCTACGAGCAGTACTTC	CASSLSGKSYEQYF
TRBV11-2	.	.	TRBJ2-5	TGTGCCAGCAGCTTAGGATTCGGGTTGGAGGAGACCCAGTACTTC	CASSLGFGLEETQYF
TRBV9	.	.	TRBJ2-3	TGTGCCAGCAGCGAGGACTTGCGAGGAACAGATACGCAGTATTTT	CASSEDLRGTDTQYF
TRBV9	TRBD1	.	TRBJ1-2	TGTGCCAGCAGCGTAGGTAGTTGGCAGGGGGCGCGGGGCTACACCTTC	CASSVGSWQGARGYTF
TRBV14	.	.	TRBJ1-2	TGTGCCAGCAGCCAAAGGGGGGTATATGGTGGCTACACCTTC	CASSQRGVYGGYTF
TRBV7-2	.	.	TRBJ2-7	TGTGCCAGCAGCTTAGGACCGACTCCCTCCTACGAGCAGTACTTC	CASSLGPTPSYEQYF
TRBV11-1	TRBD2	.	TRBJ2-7	TGTGCCAGCAGCTTAAATCGCGGACTAGCGGGAGATCGGTGGGACGAGCAGTACTTC	CASSLNRGLAGDRWDEQYF
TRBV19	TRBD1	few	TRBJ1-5	TGTGCCAGTAGTCCACTATCACAGGGGAGACGTCAGCCCCAGCATTTT	CASSPLSQGRRQPQHF
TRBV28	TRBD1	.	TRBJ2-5	TGTGCCAGCAGTTCGTACAGGGGACAAGAGACCCAGTACTTC	CASSSYRGQETQYF
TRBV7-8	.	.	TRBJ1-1	TGTGCCAGCAGCTTAGAGGAGGGGCCCGGCACTGAAGCTTTCTTT	CASSLEEGPGTEAFF
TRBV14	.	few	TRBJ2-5	TGTGCCAGCAGCCCCACCGGACATACAAGGATTGAGACCCAGTACTTC	CASSPTGHTRIETQYF
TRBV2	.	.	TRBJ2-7	TGTGCCAGCCGCTACATTAACTACGAGCAGTACTTC	CASRYINYEQYF
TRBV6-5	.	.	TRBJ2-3	TGTGCCAGCAGCCGGATCCGCCGCACAGATACGCAGTATTTT	CASSRIRRTDTQYF
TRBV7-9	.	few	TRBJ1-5	TGTGCCAGCAGCTTAACAGGACGGGGCAATCAGCCCCAGCATTTT	CASSLTGRGNQPQHF
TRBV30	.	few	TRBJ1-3	TGTGCCTGGAGTTGGCAGTCTGGAAACACCATATATTTT	CAWSWQSGNTIYF
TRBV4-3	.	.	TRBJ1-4	TGCGCCAGCAGCCACTCCTTCAGGGGACGGGAAAAACTGTTTTTT	CASSHSFRGREKLFF
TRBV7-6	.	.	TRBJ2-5	TGTGCCAGCAGCTCCGCGTCTCTACAGACCCAGTACTTC	CASSSASLQTQYF
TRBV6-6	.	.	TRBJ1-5	TGTGCCAGCAGTTCACAGGTCTTTGGAAATCAGCCCCAGCATTTT	CASSSQVFGNQPQHF
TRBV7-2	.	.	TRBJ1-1	TGTGCCAGCAGCTTGAACAGGGTAACTGAAGCTTTCTTT	CASSLNRVTEAFF
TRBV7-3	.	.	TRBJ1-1	TGTGCCAGCAGCCCCCAGGCCGGGGTAAGAGCTTTCTTT	CASSPQAGVRAFF
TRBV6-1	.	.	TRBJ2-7	TGTGCCAGCACCATAAGGGGGTCCTACGAGCAGTACTTC	CASTIRGSYEQYF
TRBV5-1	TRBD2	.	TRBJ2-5	TGTGCCAGTATGGCCAGCGGGAGGGACACCCAGTACTTC	CASMASGRDTQYF
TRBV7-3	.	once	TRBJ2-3	TGTGCCAGCAGCCCGGACCGACGTAGCACAGATACGCAGTATTTT	CASSPDRRSTDTQYF
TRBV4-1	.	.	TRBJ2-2	TGCGCCAGCAGCCAAGGGAGGGCGGCCGGGGAGCTGTTTTTT	CASSQGRAAGELFF
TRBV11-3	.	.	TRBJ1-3	TGTGCCAGCAGCTTAGGAGGATCAGCTGGAAACACCATATATTTT	CASSLGGSAGNTIYF